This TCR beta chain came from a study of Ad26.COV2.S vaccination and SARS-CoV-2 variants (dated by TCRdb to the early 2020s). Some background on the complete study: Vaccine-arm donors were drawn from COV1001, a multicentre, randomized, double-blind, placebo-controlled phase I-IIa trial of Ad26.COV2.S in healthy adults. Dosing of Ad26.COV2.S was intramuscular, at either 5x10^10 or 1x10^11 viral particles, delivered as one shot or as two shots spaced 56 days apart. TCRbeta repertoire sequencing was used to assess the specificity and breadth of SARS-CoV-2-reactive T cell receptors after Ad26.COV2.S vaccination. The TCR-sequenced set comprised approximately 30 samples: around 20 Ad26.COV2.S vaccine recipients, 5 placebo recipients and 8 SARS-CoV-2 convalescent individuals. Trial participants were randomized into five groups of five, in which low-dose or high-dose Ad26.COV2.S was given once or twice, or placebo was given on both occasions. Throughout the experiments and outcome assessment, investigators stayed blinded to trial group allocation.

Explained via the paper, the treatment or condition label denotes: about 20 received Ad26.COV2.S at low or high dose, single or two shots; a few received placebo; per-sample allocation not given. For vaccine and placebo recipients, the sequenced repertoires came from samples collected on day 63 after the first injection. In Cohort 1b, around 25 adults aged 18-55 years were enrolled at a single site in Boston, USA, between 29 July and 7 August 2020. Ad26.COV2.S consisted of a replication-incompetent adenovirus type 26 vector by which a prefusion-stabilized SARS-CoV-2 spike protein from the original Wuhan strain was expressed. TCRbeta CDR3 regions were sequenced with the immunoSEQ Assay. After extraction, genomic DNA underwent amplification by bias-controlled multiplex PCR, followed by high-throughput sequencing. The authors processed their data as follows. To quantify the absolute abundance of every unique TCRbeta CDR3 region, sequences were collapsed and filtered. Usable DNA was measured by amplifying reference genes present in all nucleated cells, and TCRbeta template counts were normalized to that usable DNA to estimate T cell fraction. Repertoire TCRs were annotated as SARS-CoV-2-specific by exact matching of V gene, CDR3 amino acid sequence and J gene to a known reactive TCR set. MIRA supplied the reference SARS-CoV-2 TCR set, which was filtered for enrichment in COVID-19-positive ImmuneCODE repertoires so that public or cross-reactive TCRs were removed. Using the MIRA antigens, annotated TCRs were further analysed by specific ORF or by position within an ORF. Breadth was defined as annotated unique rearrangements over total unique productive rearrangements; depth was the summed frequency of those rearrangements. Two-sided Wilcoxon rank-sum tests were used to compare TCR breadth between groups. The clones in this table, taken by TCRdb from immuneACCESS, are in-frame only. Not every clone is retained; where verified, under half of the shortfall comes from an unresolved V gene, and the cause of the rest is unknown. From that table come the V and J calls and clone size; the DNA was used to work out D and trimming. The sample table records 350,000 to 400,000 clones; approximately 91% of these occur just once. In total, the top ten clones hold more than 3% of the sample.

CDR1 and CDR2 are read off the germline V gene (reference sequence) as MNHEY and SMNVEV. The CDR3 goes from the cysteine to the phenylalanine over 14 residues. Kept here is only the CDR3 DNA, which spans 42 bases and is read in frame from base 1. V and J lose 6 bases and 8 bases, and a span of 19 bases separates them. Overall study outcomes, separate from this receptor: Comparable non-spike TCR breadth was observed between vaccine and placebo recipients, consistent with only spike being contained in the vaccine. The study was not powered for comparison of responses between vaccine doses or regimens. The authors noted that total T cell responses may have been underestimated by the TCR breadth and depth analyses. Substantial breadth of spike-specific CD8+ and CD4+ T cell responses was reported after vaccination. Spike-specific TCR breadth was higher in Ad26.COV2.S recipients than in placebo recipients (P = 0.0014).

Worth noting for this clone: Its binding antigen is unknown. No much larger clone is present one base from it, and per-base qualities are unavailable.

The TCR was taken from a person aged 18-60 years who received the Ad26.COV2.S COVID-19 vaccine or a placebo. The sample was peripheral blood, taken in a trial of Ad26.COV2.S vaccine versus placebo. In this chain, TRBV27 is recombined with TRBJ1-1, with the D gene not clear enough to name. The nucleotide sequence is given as TGTGCCAGCAGCAAAGGTCAGGCGGATAGGGAAGCTTTCTTT. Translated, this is CASSKGQADREAFF.